The 4 T cell receptor beta chains below all came from one sample that was sequenced in a study of blood T cell repertoires in COVID-19. Some clones are missing from TCRdb's copy, which holds only in-frame ones; the method was immunoSEQ multiplex PCR. The sample includes 300,000 to 450,000 clones, 70% to 90% of them seen just once. The sample comprised peripheral blood. These receptors were collected from a woman aged 25-40 years with COVID-19, enrolled during active disease.

The rearrangement uses TRBV6-5 and TRBJ1-4; D call uncertain. Germline CDR1 MNHEY, CDR2 SVGAGI. The CDR3 totals 16 residues. Deletions cut 0 bases from V and 1 base from J, with 9 bases between. CDR3 DNA sequence: TGTGCCAGCAGTTACTCGAACCGGGGAACTAATGAAAAACTGTTTTTT. Translation: CASSYSNRGTNEKLFF.

The rearrangement links TRBV9 to TRBJ2-1; 12 nucleotides match TRBD2. CDR3 size: 17 residues. J gave up 8 bases and V 4 bases, and 13 bases lay outside the gene matches. In germline, CDR1 is SGDLS, CDR2 YYNGEE. CDR3 sequence: CASSSNPGTSGFDEQFF. The CDR3 DNA follows: TGTGCCAGCAGCTCGAATCCCGGGACTAGCGGGTTTGATGAGCAGTTCTTC.

V usage is TRBV7-9 and J usage is TRBJ1-1; 9 nucleotides line up with TRBD1. The germline V gene has CDR1 SEHNR and CDR2 FQNEAQ (reference sequence). The CDR3 contains 16 residues. Trimming took 4 bases from V and 3 from J; bases not matched to a gene: 9. The CDR3 DNA reads as TGTGCCAGCAGCTCCTACAAACGGGACAGGGACACTGAAGCTTTCTTT. Translating it yields CASSSYKRDRDTEAFF.

This clone was seen only a few times. The same CDR3 can be traced to other DNA sequences in this sample. This chain uses TRBV5-1 with TRBJ2-5; the match to TRBD1 covers 10 bases. Looked up from germline, CDR1 is SGHRS and CDR2 is YFSETQ. The V and J ends lost 3 bases and 5 bases, in that order; junction bases with no gene match: 7. This CDR3 spans 15 amino acids. The CDR3 reads CASSSTGGMGETQYF. The CDR3, as DNA: TGCGCCAGCAGCTCGACAGGGGGCATGGGGGAGACCCAGTACTTC.